Shown below are 5 T cell receptor beta chains from a single sample sequenced in a study of T cells in Graves' hyperthyroidism and ophthalmopathy. TCR beta CDR3 regions were amplified from RNA transcripts. HTBI primers were the set used in a first-round RT-PCR of the TCR CDR3. TCRdb independently ran MiXCR on the multiplex PCR reads; one entry per CDR3 protein. The sample has more than 600,000 distinct CDR3 sequences, less than 20% seen once; the top ten hold approximately 8.4%. Material for sequencing was blood. The receptor set was obtained from a man between 18 and 29 years old with Graves' hyperthyroidism.

This clonotype was observed at least ten times. The chain uses TRBV28 and TRBJ2-7; tentatively, D is TRBD2 (6 bases). CDR1 and CDR2 from the germline V gene are MDHEN and SYDVKM. Trimming shortened V by 6 bases and J by 7 bases, and 19 bases separated the two germline ends. This CDR3 is 14 amino acids long. CDR3 residues: CASSLDVGLPEQYF. The CDR3 coding sequence is TGTGCCAGCAGCCTGGACGTGGGACTTCCGGAGCAGTACTTC. The variable domain in full, completed from reference TRBV28 and TRBJ2-7, reads DVKVTQSSRYLVKRTGEKVFLECVQDMDHENMFWYRQDPGLGLRLIYFSYDVKMKEKGDIPEGYSVSREKKERFSLILESASTNQTSMYLCASSLDVGLPEQYFGPGTRLTVT.

As regards this clonotype: A much larger clone differs from this one at a single base, so this may be a read error. This rearrangement joins TRBV11-1 to TRBJ2-7; 7 bases agree with TRBD1. TRBJ2-1 explains the end of the DNA better; the J call may be wrong. The CDR3 has 15 amino acids. CDR1 and CDR2 (germline): SGHAT, FQDESV (reference sequence). The CDR3 DNA reads TGTGCCAGCAGCCCGAACCCGGGACAGAGCTACGAGCAGTTCTTC. Translated: CASSPNPGQSYEQFF.

This clonotype appeared once. Since a much larger clone is just one base distant, this may be a read error. As DNA, the CDR3 is TGTGCCAGCAGCCAAGCGGGACAGGGCCGGCACGAGCAGTTCTTC. This encodes CASSQAGQGRHEQFF. The chain carries TRBV3-1 and TRBJ2-1, with TRBD1 matching 9 bases. The CDR3 sequence is 15 residues long. Trimming removed 1 base from V and 10 bases from J; junction bases left unmatched: 8. Looked up from germline, CDR1 is LGHDT and CDR2 is YNNKEL (reference sequence).

The rearrangement uses TRBV7-3 and TRBJ2-1, with a weak D call TRBD2 (6 bases). The V end was cut by 2 bases, the J end by 10 bases, with 12 bases between. The V gene's germline CDR1 is SGHTA and CDR2 FQGTGA. The CDR3 totals 13 residues. DNA for the CDR3: TGTGCCAGCAGCTTAGACCGGGAGTCAGAGCAGTTCTTC. As protein: CASSLDRESEQFF.

This clonotype was counted ten times or more. This chain links TRBV11-3 with TRBJ2-1; no reliable D call. The CDR3 consists of 14 residues. CDR1 is SGHNT, CDR2 YENEEA, per germline. Trimming removed 3 bases from V and 7 bases from J, with 13 bases in between. The CDR3 sequence is CASSFPLSLNEQFF. The DNA of the CDR3 is TGTGCCAGCAGCTTTCCCTTATCGCTGAATGAGCAGTTCTTC.